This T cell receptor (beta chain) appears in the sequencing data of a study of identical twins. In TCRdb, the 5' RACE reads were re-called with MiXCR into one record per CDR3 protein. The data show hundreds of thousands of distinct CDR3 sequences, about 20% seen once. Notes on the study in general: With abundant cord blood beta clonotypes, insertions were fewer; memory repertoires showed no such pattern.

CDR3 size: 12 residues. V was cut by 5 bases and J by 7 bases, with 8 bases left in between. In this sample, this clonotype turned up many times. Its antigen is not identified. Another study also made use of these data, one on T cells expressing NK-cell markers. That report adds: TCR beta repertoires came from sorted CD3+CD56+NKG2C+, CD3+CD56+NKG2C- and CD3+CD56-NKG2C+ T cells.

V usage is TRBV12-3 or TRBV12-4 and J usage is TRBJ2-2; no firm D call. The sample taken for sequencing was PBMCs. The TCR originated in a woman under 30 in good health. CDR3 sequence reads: CASSPTGGELFF. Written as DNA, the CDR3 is TGTGCCAGCAGTCCGACGGGCGGGGAGCTGTTTTTT.